This TCR beta chain was captured in a study of blood T cell repertoires in COVID-19 (TCRdb year 2020). General notes on the study: Samples from collaborators originated in the United States, Italy and Spain and spanned both the acute and convalescent phases of COVID-19. The prospective study material was composed of cDNA or gDNA derived from T cells, B-cell-depleted T cells, or PBMCs. Samples came from the ongoing ImmuneRACE study (first 160 participants) plus 1,254 subjects from 6 global collaborators. Where available, HLA class I and class II types were taken from metadata supplied by the sample provider and were not determined by assay-based typing. A freely available public database, intended as a resource for researchers studying the immune response to SARS-CoV-2, is where the repertoires were released. Deeply sampled blood TCRbeta repertoires from subjects exposed to, actively infected with, or recovered from COVID-19 were included in the dataset. Nearly every sample came with metadata listing a de-identified subject ID, COVID-19 status, age in years and sex. Summary of the overall study and its limitations: How much clinical and demographic metadata was included differed by source and by participant, and the metadata was provided uncurated.

This clone occurred a few times. Which antigen it targets is not known. No base quality values were provided; no much bigger clone lies one nucleotide off. TCRbeta CDR3 regions were amplified from genomic DNA by means of the immunoSEQ Assay, a bias-controlled multiplex PCR. For the original study's pipeline: Nucleated cell counts per sample were estimated from amplification of reference gene primers within the assay. Sequence reads were collapsed and filtered to measure the absolute abundance of every unique TCRbeta CDR3 rearrangement. For each sample, productive Simpson clonality was calculated as the square root of Simpson's diversity index over productive rearrangements. TCRdb carries this immuneACCESS record with in-frame sequences only. Its versions omit some clonotypes, under half of them owing to an unresolved V gene in the studies checked, with the rest unexplained. The V and J calls and the clone size are those of that table, but D and trimming were determined from the DNA. The sample yields around 120,000 clones; about 85% were counted once. The ten largest clones take up around 1.9% of the sample.

Whole blood was collected in K2EDTA tubes by collaborating institutions according to the institutions' own protocols. For TCRbeta analysis, collaborator samples were shipped as frozen whole blood, as isolated PBMCs, or as DNA extracted from either sample type. The sequence was obtained from a man in his 70s with acute or convalescent COVID-19. Sequencing used peripheral blood.

CDR3 region: CASRVYLAGGITDTQYF. The DNA sequence is TGCGCCAGCAGAGTTTACCTAGCGGGGGGGATCACAGATACGCAGTATTTT. The receptor chain draws on TRBV10-2 and TRBJ2-3; the central 12 bases match TRBD2. Taken from the germline V gene, the CDR1 and CDR2 loops are WSHSY and SAAADI. V is cut back by 6 bases and J by 2 bases, with 9 bases in the junction unmatched. Taken from cysteine to phenylalanine, the CDR3 has 17 residues. Only the CDR3 part of the read is kept: 51 bases, read in frame from the first base.